This TCR beta chain was found in a study of human T cells and chemical hapten exposure. Study-wide context: Alopecia areata, totalis or universalis affected patients, mainly female. General observations from the study: The study found that DPC sensitization did not change TCRs above 1 in 1000 frequency. Donors' alopecia may make their immune response differ from healthy people's.

TCRdb re-called the RACE reads through MiXCR, storing one row per CDR3 protein. The table includes tens of thousands of distinct CDR3 sequences, 10% to 15% detected once. The CDR3 loop spans 16 amino acids. With 4 bases removed from V and 2 bases from J, the gap between germline ends came to 18 bases. Germline CDR1 and CDR2: LGHDT and YNNKEL (reference sequence). As concerns this clonotype: Its antigen remains unidentified.

Time point noted: patch test 3, about 24 weeks after DPC sensitization. Documented treatment: therapeutic diphenylcyclopropenone sensitization with weekly scalp DPC. The sequence was collected from a woman between 50 and 59 years old with alopecia areata. Some clones in this sample may be carry-over from other donors' samples. Here the sequenced sample was whole blood, taken in connection with sensitization to the hapten diphenylcyclopropenone (DPC). The chain uses TRBV3-1 and TRBJ2-7; possibly TRBD1 for D (5 bases). CDR3 coding DNA: TGTGCCAGCAGCCGGTCTTCCTCCCAGGGCGCCTACGAGCAGTACTTC. Encoded protein: CASSRSSSQGAYEQYF.